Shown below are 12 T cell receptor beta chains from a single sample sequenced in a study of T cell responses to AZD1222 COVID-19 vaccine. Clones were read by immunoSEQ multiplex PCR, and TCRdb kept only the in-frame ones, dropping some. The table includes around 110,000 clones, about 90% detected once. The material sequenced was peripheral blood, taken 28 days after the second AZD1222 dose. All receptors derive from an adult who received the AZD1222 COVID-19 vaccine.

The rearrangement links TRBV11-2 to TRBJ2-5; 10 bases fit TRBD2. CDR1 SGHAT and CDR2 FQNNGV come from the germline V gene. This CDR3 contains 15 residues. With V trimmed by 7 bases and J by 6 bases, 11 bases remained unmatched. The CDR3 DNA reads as TGTGCCAGCACCGCCGCTAGCGGGAGAGGAAAGACCCAGTACTTC. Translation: CASTAASGRGKTQYF. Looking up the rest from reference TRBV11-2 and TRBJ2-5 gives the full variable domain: EAGVAQSPRYKIIEKRQSVAFWCNPISGHATLYWYQQILGQGPKLLIQFQNNGVVDDSQLPKDRFSAERLKGVDSTLKIQPAKLEDSAVYLCASTAASGRGKTQYFGPGTRLLVL.

Written as DNA, the CDR3 is TGTGCCAGCTCACCGACTAACTATGGCTACACCTTC. Translated: CASSPTNYGYTF. The chain combines TRBV18 with TRBJ1-2; D is unclear. Trimming cost V 3 bases and J 0 bases, with 2 bases left between them. The CDR3 sequence is 12 residues long. Germline V gene data show CDR1 as KGHSH and CDR2 as LQKENI.

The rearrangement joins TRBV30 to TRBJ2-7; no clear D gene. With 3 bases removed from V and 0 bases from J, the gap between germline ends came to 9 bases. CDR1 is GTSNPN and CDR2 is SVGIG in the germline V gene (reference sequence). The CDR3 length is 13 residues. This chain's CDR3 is CAWRTPSSYEQYF. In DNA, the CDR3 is TGTGCCTGGAGGACTCCTAGCTCCTACGAGCAGTACTTC.

The CDR3 loop is CASSLTGGGGTEAFF. CDR3 sequence (DNA): TGTGCCAGCAGCTTAACCGGCGGGGGTGGCACTGAAGCTTTCTTT. V and J are TRBV7-3 and TRBJ1-1, with TRBD1 as a possible D gene (5 bases). The V end lost 0 bases, the J end lost 4 bases, and 12 bases lay between the germline ends. The CDR3 has 15 residues. Germline V gives CDR1 SGHTA, CDR2 FQGTGA.

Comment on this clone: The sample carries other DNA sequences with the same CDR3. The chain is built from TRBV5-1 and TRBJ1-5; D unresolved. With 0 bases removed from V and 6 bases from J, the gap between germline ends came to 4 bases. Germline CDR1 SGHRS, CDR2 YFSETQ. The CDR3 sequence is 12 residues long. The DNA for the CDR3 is TGCGCCAGCAGCTTGGATGGTCAGCCCCAGCATTTT. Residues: CASSLDGQPQHF.

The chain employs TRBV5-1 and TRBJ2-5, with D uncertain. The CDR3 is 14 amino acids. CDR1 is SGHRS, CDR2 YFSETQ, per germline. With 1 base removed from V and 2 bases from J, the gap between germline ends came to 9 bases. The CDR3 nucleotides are TGCGCCAGCAGCTTGATAGGTGGACAAGAGACCCAGTACTTC. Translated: CASSLIGGQETQYF.

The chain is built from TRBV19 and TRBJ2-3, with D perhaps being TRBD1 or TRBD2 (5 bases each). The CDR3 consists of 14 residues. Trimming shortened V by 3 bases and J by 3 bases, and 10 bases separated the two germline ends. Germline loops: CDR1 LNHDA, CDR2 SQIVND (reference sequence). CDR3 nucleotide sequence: TGTGCCAGTAGTATGAGGGGACGGACAGATACGCAGTATTTT. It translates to CASSMRGRTDTQYF.

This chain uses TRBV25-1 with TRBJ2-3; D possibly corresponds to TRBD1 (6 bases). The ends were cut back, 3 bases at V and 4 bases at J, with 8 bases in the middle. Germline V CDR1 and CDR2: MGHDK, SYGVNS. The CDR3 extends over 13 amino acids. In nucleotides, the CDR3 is TGTGCCAGCAGTGACAGGGGAGCAGATACGCAGTATTTT. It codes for CASSDRGADTQYF.

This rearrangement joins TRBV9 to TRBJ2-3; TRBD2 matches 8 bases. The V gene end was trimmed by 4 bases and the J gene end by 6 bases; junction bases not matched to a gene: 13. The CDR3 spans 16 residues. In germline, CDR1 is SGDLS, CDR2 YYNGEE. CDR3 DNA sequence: TGTGCCAGCAGCTCCCCAGGTGCGGGAGGTTGGGATACGCAGTATTTT. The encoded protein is CASSSPGAGGWDTQYF.

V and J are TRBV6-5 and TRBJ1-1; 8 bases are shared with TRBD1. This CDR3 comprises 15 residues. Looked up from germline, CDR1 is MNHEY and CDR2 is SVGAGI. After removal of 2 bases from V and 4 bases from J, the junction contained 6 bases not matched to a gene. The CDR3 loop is CASSYLTGEGTEAFF. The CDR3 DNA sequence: TGTGCCAGCAGTTACCTGACAGGGGAGGGCACTGAAGCTTTCTTT.

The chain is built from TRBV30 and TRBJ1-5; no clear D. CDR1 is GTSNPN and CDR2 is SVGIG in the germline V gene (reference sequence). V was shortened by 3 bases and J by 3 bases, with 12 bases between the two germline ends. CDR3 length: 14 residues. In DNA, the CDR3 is TGTGCCTGGAGGGATGGGCGGAACAATCAGCCCCAGCATTTT. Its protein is CAWRDGRNNQPQHF.

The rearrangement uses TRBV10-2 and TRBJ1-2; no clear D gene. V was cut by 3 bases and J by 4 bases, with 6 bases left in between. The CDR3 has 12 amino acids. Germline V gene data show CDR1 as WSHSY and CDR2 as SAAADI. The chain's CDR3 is CASSERSYGYTF. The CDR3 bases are TGCGCCAGCAGTGAACGGAGCTATGGCTACACCTTC.